Listed below are T cell receptor beta chains from one sample, sequenced in a study of T cells in Graves' hyperthyroidism and ophthalmopathy. TCRdb itself ran the multiplex PCR reads through MiXCR, one entry per CDR3 protein. The sample contains around 660,000 distinct CDR3 sequences, nearly 45% of which appear only once. The sequenced sample consisted of peripheral blood or thyroid tissue (not recorded which). These receptors were taken from an adult man with Graves' disease, either hyperthyroidism or ophthalmopathy (not recorded which). CDR3s include the opening cysteine and the closing phenylalanine or tryptophan. The order of the fields is clone size, D gene, J gene, V gene, CDR3 protein, CDR3 DNA. The D gene is left open where the match is weak. The listing skips clone size in some rows; elsewhere it reads once, few, many or a size class.

>-|TRBD1|TRBJ1-5|TRBV12-3/TRBV12-4
CASSIGQGRYQPQHF
TGTGCCAGCAGCATAGGACAGGGGCGATATCAGCCCCAGCATTTT
>many|-|TRBJ1-1|TRBV24-1
CATSAGGPNEAFF
TGTGCCACCTCTGCGGGGGGACCTAATGAAGCTTTCTTT
>many|-|TRBJ1-5|TRBV29-1
CSVSTSPNQPQHF
TGCAGCGTTTCGACGTCCCCCAATCAGCCCCAGCATTTT
>-|-|TRBJ1-6|TRBV12-3/TRBV12-4
CASSLGWVNSPLHF
TGTGCCAGCAGTTTAGGATGGGTTAATTCACCCCTCCACTTT
>-|-|TRBJ2-7|TRBV25-1
CASSQARRASYEQYF
TGTGCCAGCAGCCAAGCAAGGAGGGCTTCCTACGAGCAGTACTTC
>-|-|TRBJ1-1|TRBV20-1
CSAGGHPGTEAFF
TGCAGTGCGGGAGGACACCCGGGCACTGAAGCTTTCTTT
>few|TRBD2|TRBJ2-7|TRBV7-8
CASSLSAGGSSYEQYF
TGTGCCAGCAGCTTATCGGCGGGAGGATCCTCCTACGAGCAGTACTTC
>few|TRBD1|TRBJ2-5|TRBV7-2
CASGQGANLWETQYF
TGTGCCAGCGGACAGGGGGCAAATCTATGGGAGACCCAGTACTTC
>-|-|TRBJ1-2|TRBV5-1
CASSVLGDARGYTF
TGCGCCAGCAGCGTGCTTGGAGATGCCCGGGGCTACACCTTC
>-|TRBD2|TRBJ2-7|TRBV20-1
CSAPVVRERSYEQYF
TGCAGTGCCCCGGTCGTGCGGGAGCGCTCCTACGAGCAGTACTTC
>-|-|TRBJ2-7|TRBV12-5
CASGSNAAGTTYEQYF
TGTGCTAGTGGTTCGAACGCGGCCGGGACGACCTACGAGCAGTACTTC
>few|TRBD2|TRBJ2-5|TRBV20-1
CSALPLAGVQETQYF
TGCAGTGCCCTCCCACTAGCGGGAGTCCAAGAGACCCAGTACTTC
>-|-|TRBJ2-5|TRBV25-1
CASSLVASRGNQETQYF
TGTGCCAGCAGCTTGGTAGCCTCGCGGGGAAACCAAGAGACCCAGTACTTC
>few|-|TRBJ1-5|TRBV4-3
CASSQGGINQPQHF
TGCGCCAGCAGCCAAGGAGGGATCAATCAGCCCCAGCATTTT
>many|-|TRBJ1-1|TRBV10-2
CASKEGGRNTEAFF
TGCGCCAGCAAGGAGGGGGGAAGGAACACTGAAGCTTTCTTT
>-|-|TRBJ2-7|TRBV7-9
CASSQVLRGEQYF
TGTGCCAGCAGCCAAGTTCTTCGGGGCGAGCAGTACTTC
>-|-|TRBJ1-3|TRBV11-1
CASSGHFQGNTIYF
TGTGCCAGCAGCGGACATTTTCAAGGAAACACCATATATTTT
>many|TRBD1|TRBJ2-5|TRBV7-6
CASSLASHRGGQETQYF
TGTGCCAGCAGCTTAGCATCCCACAGGGGCGGACAAGAGACCCAGTACTTC
>many|-|TRBJ1-1|TRBV9
CASSVGHGMNTEAFF
TGTGCCAGCAGCGTCGGACACGGTATGAACACTGAAGCTTTCTTT
>-|TRBD1|TRBJ1-1|TRBV5-1
CASSLGPGQTNTEAFF
TGCGCCAGCAGCTTGGGGCCGGGACAGACGAACACTGAAGCTTTCTTT
>many|-|TRBJ2-5|TRBV24-1
CATSDRGMRETQYF
TGTGCCACCAGTGATCGCGGGATGAGAGAGACCCAGTACTTC
>-|-|TRBJ2-5|TRBV20-1
CSADRASGASQETQYF
TGCAGTGCCGACAGGGCGTCGGGGGCCTCTCAAGAGACCCAGTACTTC
>-|TRBD1|TRBJ2-2|TRBV6-1
CASTHPRGLTTTGELFF
TGTGCCAGCACCCACCCGAGGGGGCTAACGACCACCGGGGAGCTGTTTTTT
>-|-|TRBJ1-4|TRBV7-9
CAGGATNEKLFF
TGTGCCGGCGGGGCAACTAATGAAAAACTGTTTTTT
>many|-|TRBJ1-1|TRBV4-1
CASSGRTNTEAFF
TGCGCCAGCAGTGGACGGACGAACACTGAAGCTTTCTTT
>many|-|TRBJ2-5|TRBV19
CASSTNRQETQYF
TGTGCCAGTAGTACTAACAGACAAGAGACCCAGTACTTC
>-|-|TRBJ1-4|TRBV12-3/TRBV12-4
CASSVGLRGRSFF
TGTGCCAGCAGTGTCGGGCTACGGGGGAGGAGTTTTTTT
>-|-|TRBJ1-1|TRBV7-2
CASSAPGEALF
TGTGCCAGCAGCGCCCCCGGTGAAGCTCTCTTT
>few|TRBD2|TRBJ2-7|TRBV20-1
CSARDRTSGSIHEQYF
TGCAGTGCTAGAGACCGGACTAGCGGGAGTATCCACGAGCAGTACTTC
>few|-|TRBJ2-5|TRBV2
CASSSGTYEETQYF
TGTGCCAGCAGTTCCGGGACGTACGAAGAGACCCAGTACTTC
>many|-|TRBJ1-5|TRBV10-2
CASSESTGSNQPQHF
TGCGCCAGCAGTGAGTCTACCGGTTCCAATCAGCCCCAGCATTTT
>many|-|TRBJ1-2|TRBV7-2
CASSTQQGYRGYTF
TGTGCCAGCAGCACACAACAGGGCTACCGCGGCTACACCTTC
>-|TRBD2|TRBJ2-6|TRBV7-3
CASSEGTSFRSGANVLTF
TGTGCCAGCAGCGAAGGGACTAGCTTTCGATCTGGGGCCAACGTCCTGACTTTC
>few|-|TRBJ2-7|TRBV11-2
CASSLSGGSDEQYF
TGTGCCAGCAGCTTGTCTGGCGGCTCCGACGAGCAGTACTTC
>-|-|TRBJ2-2|TRBV6-5
CASSYWGEGTGELFF
TGTGCCAGCAGTTACTGGGGAGAGGGGACCGGGGAGCTGTTTTTT
>-|TRBD2|TRBJ2-7|TRBV10-3
CSPRASGSTEQYF
TGCAGCCCGCGGGCTAGCGGGAGTACCGAGCAGTACTTC
>-|-|TRBJ1-2|TRBV5-1
CASSLVGGGYTF
TGCGCCAGCAGCTTGGTCGGTGGGGGCTACACCTTC
>-|-|TRBJ2-1|TRBV24-1
CATSGSGSPQFF
TGTGCCACCAGTGGATCCGGGTCCCCACAGTTCTTC
>few|-|TRBJ2-5|TRBV20-1
CSARPLVTQKETQYF
TGCAGTGCTAGACCACTAGTCACCCAAAAAGAGACCCAGTACTTC
>-|-|TRBJ1-3|TRBV14
CASSQDVWVSPGNTIYF
TGTGCCAGCAGCCAAGATGTCTGGGTGAGCCCTGGAAACACCATATATTTT
>-|-|TRBJ1-2|TRBV25-1
CASSWRVVGRGNYGYTF
TGTGCCAGCAGCTGGCGGGTGGTCGGCAGGGGAAACTATGGCTACACCTTC
>few|-|TRBJ2-5|TRBV2
CASSEMVASIQTQYF
TGTGCCAGCAGTGAAATGGTAGCTTCTATTCAGACCCAGTACTTC
>-|-|TRBJ2-5|TRBV7-2
CASSARQFQETQYF
TGTGCCAGCAGCGCCCGACAGTTCCAAGAGACCCAGTACTTC
>few|-|TRBJ2-5|TRBV7-3
CASSQDVGWRETQYF
TGTGCCAGCAGCCAAGACGTGGGCTGGCGGGAGACCCAGTACTTC
>once|-|TRBJ2-2|TRBV29-1
CSVEVSGELFF
TGCAGCGTTGAAGTATCAGGGGAGCTGTTTTTT
>-|TRBD1|TRBJ1-2|TRBV12-3/TRBV12-4
CASSLVGTGMGYTF
TGTGCCAGCAGTTTAGTGGGGACAGGGATGGGCTACACCTTC
>-|TRBD2|TRBJ2-2|TRBV29-1
CSVEGLAESTGELFF
TGCAGCGTTGAAGGACTAGCGGAATCCACCGGGGAGCTGTTTTTT
>-|-|TRBJ2-6|TRBV7-9
CASSLLFSGANVLTF
TGTGCCAGCAGCTTACTATTCTCTGGGGCCAACGTCCTGACTTTC
>-|-|TRBJ2-6|TRBV6-6
CASSYSGQERSGANVLTF
TGTGCCAGCAGTTACTCTGGCCAGGAGCGCTCTGGGGCCAACGTCCTGACTTTC
>many|TRBD2|TRBJ2-5|TRBV2
CASRETSGGQETQYF
TGTGCCAGCAGGGAGACTAGCGGGGGGCAAGAGACCCAGTACTTC
>-|TRBD2|TRBJ2-7|TRBV7-2
CASSRGGTAYEQYF
TGTGCCAGCAGCCGCGGGGGGACTGCCTACGAGCAGTACTTC
>-|-|TRBJ1-4|TRBV7-2
CASSLTGRSEKLFF
TGTGCCAGCAGTTTAACAGGGAGGTCGGAAAAACTGTTTTTT
>-|TRBD1|TRBJ1-4|TRBV10-3
CAISPGDREYEKLFF
TGTGCCATCAGCCCCGGGGACAGGGAGTATGAAAAACTGTTTTTT
>-|TRBD1|TRBJ2-2|TRBV7-3
CASSSYRGVNTGELFF
TGTGCCAGCAGCTCCTACAGGGGGGTTAACACCGGGGAGCTGTTTTTT